Within the sample, the clone carrying this T cell receptor (beta chain) is medium-sized. The data are from a study of prognosis after radiotherapy for stage I lung cancer. Two-round multiplex PCR, the amplification method, yielded TCR beta CDR3 from genomic DNA. Amplification during the initial PCR round employed primers specific to each TRBV and TRBJ gene. MiXCR, run by TCRdb on the multiplex PCR reads, gives a single entry per CDR3 protein. Among about 14,000 distinct CDR3 sequences, over 25% were seen once, and the ten largest hold roughly a quarter. CDR3 length equals 11 residues. V lost 4 bases, J lost 8 bases, and 6 bases lay in between. Germline-derived CDR1 and CDR2 are LNHDA and SQIVND (reference sequence).

V is TRBV19 and J is TRBJ2-1; unclear D gene. This clonotype was sampled from a donor aged 50 or older with non-small cell lung cancer. Sample: PBMCs, taken before or after stereotactic body radiation therapy (not recorded which). CDR3 loop: CASSTYDEQFF. The CDR3 nucleotides read TGTGCCAGTAGTACTTACGATGAGCAGTTCTTC.